This TCR beta chain was sequenced in a study of blood T cell repertoires in COVID-19. V was clipped by 8 bases and J by 2 bases; unmatched bases: 17. The CDR3 covers 19 residues. CDR1 and CDR2 (germline): SGHRS, YFSETQ. Symptom resolution, clearance, or two negative PCRs marked donors in Cohort 3 as recovered. The assay was immunoSEQ multiplex PCR, and TCRdb's table has in-frame clones only and misses some. This table holds roughly 250,000 clones, around 87% found once. The chain is built from TRBV5-1 and TRBJ2-3, with 13 bases lining up with TRBD2. The source of this sequence is a woman in her fifties or sixties who had recovered from COVID-19. The sequenced sample consisted of PBMCs or T cells enriched from blood (not recorded which). CDR3 DNA sequence: TGCGCCAGTGCCCGTTTACTAGCGGGAGGGCCATTAAACACAGATACGCAGTATTTT. Its protein is CASARLLAGGPLNTDTQYF.